The present TCR beta chain was sequenced within a study of T-cell reconstitution after alpha-beta-depleted transplantation in children. Preparation of the TCRbeta library used unique molecular identifiers. TCRdb re-called the PCR reads with MiXCR, one entry per CDR3 protein. Altogether roughly 280,000 distinct CDR3 sequences are present, under 14% being singletons, with the ten largest covering about a quarter. With 0 bases clipped from V and 2 bases from J, the junction kept 4 bases outside the gene matches. Germline values: CDR1 SGDLS, CDR2 YYNGEE. The CDR3 sequence is 15 residues long. Overall study findings and caveats: A year post-transplant, T-cell counts and diversity derived mostly from newly produced T cells. At day 60, the high TCRbeta diversity found in some patients originated from recipient T cells and thymic progenitors that had survived. Expanded graft clones, several hundred of them, were reportedly the source of alpha-beta T cells about two months after transplant.

In this sample, this clonotype turned up many times. The antigen is not known. The material was peripheral blood, obtained 180 days after TCRalphabeta/CD19-depleted stem cell transplant. The clonotype comes from a male patient between 2 and 10 years old who had a stem cell transplant for chronic granulomatous disease, so the T cells may come from the graft donor. The rearrangement joins TRBV9 to TRBJ2-7, with 8 bases identical to TRBD1. CDR3 sequence: CASSVAWGQAYEQYF. CDR3 nucleotide sequence: TGTGCCAGCAGCGTAGCTTGGGGACAGGCCTACGAGCAGTACTTC.